This T cell receptor (beta chain) is from a study of T cells in Graves' hyperthyroidism and ophthalmopathy. Regarding the study as a whole: Appearing also in blood were most of the thyroid clonotypes expanded above 0.001.

Template material for amplifying TCR beta CDR3 regions consisted of RNA transcripts. The primer set for the first-round RT-PCR of the TCR CDR3 was HTBI. TCRdb fed the multiplex PCR reads into MiXCR, producing one record per CDR3 protein. The sample has 530,000 or so distinct CDR3 sequences; more than 45% are singletons. Comment on this clonotype: Its antigen remains unidentified.

Germline CDR1 reads ENHRY; CDR2 reads SYGVKD. Between the trimmed V and J ends, which lost 4 bases and 7 bases, there was a span of 16 bases. CDR3 length: 14 amino acids. The TCR comes from a woman younger than 30 with Graves' hyperthyroidism. The J gene is TRBJ2-5, the V gene TRBV10-3, with D perhaps assigned TRBD1 or TRBD2 (5 bases each). The sequenced sample was peripheral blood or thyroid tissue (not recorded which). CDR3 in amino acids: CAISALDGTRTQYF. The DNA of the CDR3 is TGTGCCATCAGTGCTCTAGACGGGACCAGGACCCAGTACTTC.